The 3 T cell receptor beta chains in this list originate from one sample, sequenced in a study of cytomegalovirus exposure and HLA in healthy donors. Primers included in the PCR were 60 Vbeta and 13 Jbeta primers. The protocol was immunoSEQ multiplex PCR, while the TCRdb copy is restricted to in-frame clones and leaves out a portion. This table has about 190,000 clones, about four fifths appearing once. Material: PBMCs. These receptors originate from a man younger than 40 in good health and CMV-seropositive.

This clone appeared once. The chain carries TRBV28 and TRBJ2-5; TRBD1 matches at 10 bases. The DNA end is a closer match to TRBJ2-7, so the J assignment may be wrong. The CDR3 is made up of 17 amino acids. Germline V gives CDR1 MDHEN, CDR2 SYDVKM. The DNA for the CDR3 is TGTGCCAGCAGCCCTAACCTCGGACAGGGGGGGGGCTACGAGCAGTACTTC. Protein: CASSPNLGQGGGYEQYF.

The V call is TRBV27, the J call TRBJ2-3; D is ambiguous. Germline-derived CDR1 and CDR2 are MNHEY and SMNVEV (reference sequence). The CDR3 has 11 amino acids. Trimming stripped 6 bases from V and 7 bases from J, with 8 bases between. The CDR3 loop reads CASSRYNTQYF. CDR3 DNA sequence: TGTGCCAGCAGCCGTTACAATACGCAGTATTTT.

The genes are TRBV10-3 and TRBJ2-3, with TRBD2 identical over 9 bases. V lost 6 bases, J lost 4 bases, and 5 bases stayed unmatched. The CDR3 has 14 residues. Germline CDR1 and CDR2: ENHRY and SYGVKD. The CDR3 sequence is CAIRPGLAADTQYF. CDR3 in DNA: TGTGCCATCAGGCCGGGACTAGCCGCAGATACGCAGTATTTT.